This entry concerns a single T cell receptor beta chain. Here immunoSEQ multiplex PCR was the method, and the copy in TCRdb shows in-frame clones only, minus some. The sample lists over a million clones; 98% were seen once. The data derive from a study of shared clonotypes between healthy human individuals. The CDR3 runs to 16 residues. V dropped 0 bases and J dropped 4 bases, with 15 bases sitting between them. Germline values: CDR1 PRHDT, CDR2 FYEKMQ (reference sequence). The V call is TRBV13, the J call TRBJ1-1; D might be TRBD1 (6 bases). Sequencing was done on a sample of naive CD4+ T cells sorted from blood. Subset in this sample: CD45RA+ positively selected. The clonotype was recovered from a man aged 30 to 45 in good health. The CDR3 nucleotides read TGTGCCAGCAGCTTAGGCGCGGGCAGGGGAGTCACTGAAGCTTTCTTT. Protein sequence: CASSLGAGRGVTEAFF.